The T cell receptor (beta chain) described here comes from a study of shared clonotypes between healthy human individuals. Looking at the study overall: The people who gave samples were a couple of women and a few men aged 18 to 49.

Trimming stripped 4 bases from V and 3 bases from J, with 13 bases between. Germline CDR1 and CDR2: LGHNA and YSLEER. This CDR3 region has 14 residues. All participating donors were Caucasian adults from Nashville, Tennessee. Negatively enriched CD4+ T cells were divided by CD45RA into naive and memory. The data were produced by immunoSEQ multiplex PCR, yet TCRdb's version contains in-frame clones alone and is incomplete. The sample has 2.3 million or so clones, 85% to 95% seen once; the top ten hold 0.3% to 0.4%. In the case of this clone: Its antigen is currently unknown.

Overall study findings and caveats: In the sorted subsets, rarefaction showed sequencing was incomplete despite large depth.

Sequencing was carried out using naive CD4+ T cells from PBMCs. Subset specified: CD45RA+ positively selected. This TCR came from a man younger than 30 in good health. Some clones in this sample may be carry-over from other donors' samples. The rearrangement links TRBV4-3 to TRBJ2-7; TRBD1 is a possible D gene (5 bases). The CDR3 sequence: CASSPRALGYEQYF. The CDR3, as DNA: TGCGCCAGCAGCCCCAGGGCGCTAGGCTACGAGCAGTACTTC.